Below are 9 T cell receptor beta chains sequenced from a single sample in a study of T cells after posttransplantation cyclophosphamide. Assay: immunoSEQ multiplex PCR; the TCRdb copy retains only in-frame clones and omits some. The sample holds some 7,000 clones, around 75% seen once. Busulfan-fludarabine conditioning, marrow transplant, and cyclophosphamide on days +3 and +4 were administered. Sequences were derived from PBMCs, sampled around 1,400 days after allogeneic stem cell transplant with posttransplant cyclophosphamide. The receptors come from a male patient in his thirties who received an allogeneic stem cell transplant from a related donor, was CMV-positive, and had acute GVHD only. Some T cells may be transferred from the graft donor.

This clone was recorded a few times. The rearrangement uses TRBV25-1 and TRBJ1-4; D unclear. There are 13 residues in the CDR3. Trimming removed 8 bases from V and 7 bases from J, with 14 bases in between. CDR1 MGHDK and CDR2 SYGVNS come from the germline V gene. The CDR3 region has the DNA TGTGCCAGCCAGTACCGATCGGGTGAAAAACTGTTTTTT. This codes for CASQYRSGEKLFF.

The chain is built from TRBV29-1 and TRBJ2-7; 8 positions match TRBD1. The CDR3 is made up of 13 amino acids. Germline V gene lookup returns CDR1 SQVTM and CDR2 ANQGSEA. J gave up 3 bases and V 7 bases, and 8 bases lay outside the gene matches. The CDR3 sequence is CSALGQGGYEQYF. CDR3 in DNA: TGCAGCGCCCTTGGACAGGGCGGCTACGAGCAGTACTTC.

J is TRBJ2-1 and V is TRBV5-8; D perhaps matches TRBD1 (6 bases). The V gene's germline CDR1 is SGHTS and CDR2 YDEGEE. The ends were cut back, 6 bases at V and 2 bases at J, with 12 bases in the middle. This CDR3 comprises 14 residues. CDR3 in DNA: TGTGCCAGCAAGTACAGGGATACCTACAATGAGCAGTTCTTC. This codes for CASKYRDTYNEQFF.

V usage is TRBV9 and J usage is TRBJ1-1, with D possibly matching TRBD1 (6 bases). The CDR3 has 15 residues. Trimming stripped 3 bases from V and 3 bases from J, with 15 bases between. CDR1 and CDR2 from the germline V gene are SGDLS and YYNGEE. The CDR3 is CASSAAQGPYTEAFF. The CDR3 bases are TGTGCCAGCAGCGCAGCACAGGGACCGTACACTGAAGCTTTCTTT.

The chain employs TRBV6-1 and TRBJ2-3; 10 positions agree with TRBD1. V lost 11 bases to trimming and J lost 4 bases; unmatched junction nucleotides: 9. The length of the CDR3 is 14 residues. In germline, CDR1 is MNHNS, CDR2 SASEGT. CDR3 DNA sequence: TGTGCCTGCTCCCGGGACAGGGGTTCAGATACGCAGTATTTT. This codes for CACSRDRGSDTQYF.

This clone was seen a few times. This rearrangement joins TRBV4-3 to TRBJ1-5; D ambiguous. The V end lost 0 bases, the J end lost 2 bases, and 14 bases lay between the germline ends. The germline V gene encodes CDR1 LGHNA and CDR2 YSLEER. This CDR3 is 17 amino acids long. The CDR3 loop is CASSQDYQVLGNQPQHF. In DNA, the CDR3 is TGCGCCAGCAGCCAAGATTATCAGGTCCTCGGCAATCAGCCCCAGCATTTT.

This clone was seen a handful of times. The rearrangement uses TRBV19 and TRBJ1-1, with D possibly TRBD1 on 5 matching bases. Deletions cut 8 bases from V and 1 base from J, with 17 bases between. Germline assignment: CDR1 LNHDA and CDR2 SQIVND (reference sequence). CDR3 length: 15 amino acids. CDR3 nucleotides: TGTGCCAGTTCTCGACAGTTCTTGGAGAACACTGAAGCTTTCTTT. Translated: CASSRQFLENTEAFF.

This clone occurred a few times. The chain couples TRBV30 to TRBJ1-5; D might be TRBD1 (5 bases). The CDR3 length is 13 residues. Germline V CDR1 and CDR2: GTSNPN, SVGIG (reference sequence). Trimming pared 1 base from V and 6 bases from J, leaving 10 bases between. CDR3 sequence: CAWSGERGQPQHF. For the CDR3, the DNA is TGTGCCTGGAGTGGGGAAAGGGGTCAGCCCCAGCATTTT.

The rearrangement uses TRBV4-3 and TRBJ2-1, with D perhaps matching TRBD2 (7 bases). The CDR3 totals 13 residues. Germline V gene sequence: CDR1 LGHNA, CDR2 YSLEER. The ends were cut back, 0 bases at V and 12 bases at J, with 12 bases in the middle. The CDR3 nucleotides are TGCGCCAGCAGCCAAGAAGGGGGGGCAACGCAGTTCTTC. Residues: CASSQEGGATQFF.